What follows are 2 T cell receptor beta chains derived from one specimen sequenced in a study of T cell repertoires in cytomegalovirus infection (dated by TCRdb to between 2019 and 2020). These TCRs are of unknown antigen specificity. The treatment or condition label here, explained by the study, means: in vitro stimulation with specific CMV peptide epitopes to enrich CMV-specific T cells. The listed sequencing device is Illumina HiSeq 1500. TCRdb handled the public reads itself, with Q25 trimming in fastp and clone calling in MiXCR, and kept productive beta chains. Duplicate CDR3 protein sequences are folded into a single record with the most common DNA and genes. This sample comprises some 940,000 distinct CDR3 sequences, less than 40% of them detected only once. Over 12% of the sample belongs to the ten largest clones. The starting material was cultured CD8+ T cells from PBMCs, obtained from culture after CMV antigen stimulation. Receptor source: a human donor in good health (CMV status not recorded). Some clones in this sample may be carry-over from other donors' samples.

In this sample, this clonotype turned up a few times. CDR3 sequence reads: CASSSHPLYEQYF. DNA of the CDR3: TGTGCCAGCAGCTCCCACCCCCTCTACGAGCAGTACTTC. This sequence joins TRBV12-3 or TRBV12-4 and TRBJ2-7; D is undetermined. Trimming cost V 6 bases and J 3 bases, with 12 bases left between them. The CDR3 runs 13 residues.

The chain carries TRBV5-4 and TRBJ2-7; 9 nucleotides match TRBD2. CDR1 SGHNT and CDR2 YYREEE come from the germline V gene (reference sequence). V trimming: 2 bases; J trimming: 1 base; junction bases outside the gene matches: 4. CDR3 length: 15 residues. As DNA, the CDR3 is TGTGCCAGCAGCTTAGCGGGGGGCGCGTCCTACGAGCAGTACGTC. It encodes CASSLAGGASYEQYV.